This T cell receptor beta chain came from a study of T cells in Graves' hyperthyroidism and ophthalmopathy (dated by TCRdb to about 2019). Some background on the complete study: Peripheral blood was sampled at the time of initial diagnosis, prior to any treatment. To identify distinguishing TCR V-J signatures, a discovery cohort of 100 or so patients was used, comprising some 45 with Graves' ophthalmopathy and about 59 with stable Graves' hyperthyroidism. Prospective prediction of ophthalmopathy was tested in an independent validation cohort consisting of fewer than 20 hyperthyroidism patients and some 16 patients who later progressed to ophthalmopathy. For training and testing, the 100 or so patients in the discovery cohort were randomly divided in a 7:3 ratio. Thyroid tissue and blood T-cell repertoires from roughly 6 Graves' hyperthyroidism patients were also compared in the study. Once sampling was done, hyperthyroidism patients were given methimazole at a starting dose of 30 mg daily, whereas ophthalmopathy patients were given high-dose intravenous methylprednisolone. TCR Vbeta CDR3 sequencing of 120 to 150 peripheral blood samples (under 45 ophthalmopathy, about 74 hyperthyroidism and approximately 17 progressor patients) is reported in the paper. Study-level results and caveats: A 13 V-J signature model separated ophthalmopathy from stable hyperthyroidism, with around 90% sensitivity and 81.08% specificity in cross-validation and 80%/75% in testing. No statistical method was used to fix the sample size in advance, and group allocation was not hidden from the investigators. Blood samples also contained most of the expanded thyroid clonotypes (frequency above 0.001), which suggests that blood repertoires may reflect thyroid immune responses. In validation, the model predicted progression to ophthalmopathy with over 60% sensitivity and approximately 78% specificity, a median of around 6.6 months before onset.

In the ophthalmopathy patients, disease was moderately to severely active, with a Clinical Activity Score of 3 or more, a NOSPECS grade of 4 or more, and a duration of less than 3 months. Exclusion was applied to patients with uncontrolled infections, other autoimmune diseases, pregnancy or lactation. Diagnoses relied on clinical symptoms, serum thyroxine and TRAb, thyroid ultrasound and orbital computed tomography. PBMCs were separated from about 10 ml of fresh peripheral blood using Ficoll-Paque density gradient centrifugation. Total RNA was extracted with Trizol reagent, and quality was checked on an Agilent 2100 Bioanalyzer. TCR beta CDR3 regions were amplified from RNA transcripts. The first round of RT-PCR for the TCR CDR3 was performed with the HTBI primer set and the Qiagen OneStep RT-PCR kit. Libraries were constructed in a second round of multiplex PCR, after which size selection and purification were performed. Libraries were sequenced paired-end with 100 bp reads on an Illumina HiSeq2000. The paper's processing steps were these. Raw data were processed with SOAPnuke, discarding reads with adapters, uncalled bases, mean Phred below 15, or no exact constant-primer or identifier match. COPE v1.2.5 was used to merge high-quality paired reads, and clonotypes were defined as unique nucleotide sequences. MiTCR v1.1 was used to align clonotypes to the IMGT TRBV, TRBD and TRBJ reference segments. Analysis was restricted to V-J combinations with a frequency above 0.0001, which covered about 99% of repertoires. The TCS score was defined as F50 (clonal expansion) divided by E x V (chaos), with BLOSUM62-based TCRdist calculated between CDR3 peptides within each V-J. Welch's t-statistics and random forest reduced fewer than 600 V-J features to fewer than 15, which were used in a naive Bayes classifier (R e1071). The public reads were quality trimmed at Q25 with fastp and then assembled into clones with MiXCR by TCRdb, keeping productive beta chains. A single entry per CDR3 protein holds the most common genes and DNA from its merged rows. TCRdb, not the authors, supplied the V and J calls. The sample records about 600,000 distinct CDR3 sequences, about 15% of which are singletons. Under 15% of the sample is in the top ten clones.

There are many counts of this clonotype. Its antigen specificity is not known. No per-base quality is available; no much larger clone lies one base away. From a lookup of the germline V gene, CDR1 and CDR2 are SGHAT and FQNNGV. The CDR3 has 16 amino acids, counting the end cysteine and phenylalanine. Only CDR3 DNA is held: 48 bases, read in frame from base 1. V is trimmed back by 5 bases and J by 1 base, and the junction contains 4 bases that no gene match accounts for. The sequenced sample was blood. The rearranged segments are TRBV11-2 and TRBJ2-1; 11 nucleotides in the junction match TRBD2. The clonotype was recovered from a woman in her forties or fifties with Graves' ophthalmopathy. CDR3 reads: CASSITSGSSYNEQFF. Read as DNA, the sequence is TGTGCCAGCAGCATTACTAGCGGGAGTTCCTACAATGAGCAGTTCTTC.